The clone carrying this TCR beta chain was observed a handful of times. Its cognate antigen is unknown. The record originates from a study of vaccination effects on CD4 cells after COVID-19. Study-level information: All participants had two doses of either the BNT162b2 or mRNA-1273 vaccine. Study-wide findings and caveats: At late timepoints after vaccination, vaccine- and infection-induced clones shrank markedly.

Antigen-specific CD4+ T cell clonotypes were called by their expansion after viral peptide-pool culture in ViraFEST. Culture proceeded for roughly ten days, and CD4+ T cells were then isolated. Vaccinated recipients, who were negative for nucleocapsid antibodies, had no history of SARS-CoV-2 infection. The authors replaced half the medium with IL-2 medium on days 3 and 7. Only in-frame clones appear in the TCRdb table, and some are missing; sequencing was by immunoSEQ multiplex PCR. Among tens of thousands of clones, about 65% were seen once, and the ten largest hold less than 5%. The CDR3 has 15 amino acids. The ends lost 6 bases at V and 3 bases at J; junction bases unmatched: 8. The germline V gene encodes CDR1 MNHEY and CDR2 SVGAGI.

The sequences come from CD4+ T cells from PBMCs cultured with HCoV-OC43 spike peptides, collected before COVID-19 vaccination. The subset is: HCoV-OC43 spike overlapping peptide pool stimulation. The chain is built from TRBV6-5 and TRBJ1-5, with 7 positions matching TRBD1. The receptor comes from a human donor who received a COVID-19 vaccine. CDR3: CASRPGGQVNQPQHF. The CDR3 DNA sequence: TGTGCCAGCAGACCCGGAGGACAGGTCAATCAGCCCCAGCATTTT.